Listed below are T cell receptor beta chains from one sample, sequenced in a study of blood T cell repertoires in COVID-19. Method: immunoSEQ multiplex PCR; TCRdb's copy keeps in-frame clones and lacks some. The data hold hundreds of thousands of clones, with approximately 88% observed a single time. The source material was peripheral blood. These receptors all come from a woman in her forties or fifties with COVID-19, enrolled during active disease. CDR3s include the opening cysteine and the closing phenylalanine or tryptophan. A D gene is named only where the DNA matches it firmly. Some rows mark clone size as missing; the rest say once, few, many or name a class of expanded clone.

D	size	V	J	CDR3	DNA
NA	NA	TRBV28	TRBJ1-6	CASSPSGSLPTPLHF	TGTGCCAGCAGTCCCTCGGGGTCTTTACCGACACCCCTCCACTTT
TRBD1	NA	TRBV5-1	TRBJ1-6	CASSLGQGRNSPLHF	TGCGCCAGCAGCTTGGGACAGGGGAGGAATTCACCCCTCCACTTT
TRBD1	few	TRBV5-1	TRBJ1-1	CASSLRQGEDTEAFF	TGCGCCAGCAGCTTGAGGCAGGGGGAGGACACTGAAGCTTTCTTT
NA	NA	TRBV15	TRBJ2-7	CATSRDQGGNEQYF	TGTGCCACCAGCAGAGATCAGGGGGGAAACGAGCAGTACTTC
TRBD2	NA	TRBV30	TRBJ2-3	CAWSDGLAVDTQYF	TGTGCCTGGAGTGATGGACTAGCGGTCGATACGCAGTATTTT
NA	NA	TRBV7-6	TRBJ2-3	CASSPLSGPTDTQYF	TGTGCCAGCAGCCCCCTCAGCGGTCCCACAGATACGCAGTATTTT
NA	NA	TRBV6-5	TRBJ1-1	CASRIFRDEAFF	TGTGCCAGCAGGATATTTCGGGATGAAGCTTTCTTT
TRBD1	NA	TRBV18	TRBJ1-3	CASSPPQGASEGNTIYF	TGTGCCAGCTCACCACCACAGGGGGCATCGGAGGGAAACACCATATATTTT
TRBD2	NA	TRBV3-1/TRBV3-2	TRBJ2-3	CASSQGSGGSTDTQYF	TGTGCCAGCAGCCAGGGTAGCGGGGGGAGCACAGATACGCAGTATTTT
NA	NA	TRBV11-2	TRBJ2-5	CASSSNGGLQETQYF	TGTGCCAGCAGCTCGAACGGGGGGCTCCAAGAGACCCAGTACTTC
NA	few	TRBV7-3	TRBJ1-1	CASSLNGGRTEAFF	TGTGCCAGCAGTCTAAACGGGGGGCGGACTGAAGCTTTCTTT
TRBD2	few	TRBV19	TRBJ2-1	CASSPPIEWTRAEQFF	TGTGCCAGTAGTCCCCCCATCGAGTGGACTAGGGCTGAGCAGTTCTTC
TRBD2	NA	TRBV20-1	TRBJ2-5	CSASRASGGAETQYF	TGCAGTGCTAGTAGGGCTAGCGGGGGGGCCGAGACCCAGTACTTC
TRBD1	NA	TRBV5-1	TRBJ1-2	CASSLGGTAYSGYTF	TGCGCCAGCAGCCTTGGGGGGACAGCTTATAGTGGCTACACCTTC
NA	NA	TRBV2	TRBJ2-5	CASRRQPYEETQYF	TGTGCCAGCAGGCGACAGCCCTATGAAGAGACCCAGTACTTC
NA	once	TRBV30	TRBJ1-1	CAWSGNKGGGTDTEAFF	TGTGCCTGGAGTGGGAATAAAGGGGGGGGGACCGACACTGAAGCTTTCTTT
TRBD1	NA	TRBV10-3	TRBJ1-1	CAISEGQGAPEAFF	TGTGCCATCAGTGAGGGGCAGGGGGCGCCTGAAGCTTTCTTT
TRBD1	few	TRBV27	TRBJ1-5	CASSLFGTGRQPQHF	TGTGCCAGCAGTTTGTTCGGGACAGGGAGACAGCCCCAGCATTTT
TRBD1	NA	TRBV6-5	TRBJ1-2	CASRETGGDGYTF	TGTGCCAGCAGAGAGACAGGGGGCGATGGCTACACCTTC
NA	NA	TRBV19	TRBJ1-1	CASSHPTGGNTEAFF	TGTGCCAGTAGTCACCCCACCGGGGGGAACACTGAAGCTTTCTTT
NA	NA	TRBV10-2	TRBJ1-1	CASNRGPDSEAFF	TGCGCCAGCAACCGGGGCCCGGACAGTGAAGCTTTCTTT
NA	NA	TRBV6-1	TRBJ2-3	CASSDRTGRGFTDTQYF	TGTGCCAGCAGTGACCGGACAGGGAGGGGATTCACAGATACGCAGTATTTT
NA	NA	TRBV30	TRBJ1-1	CAWSASYFMNTEAFF	TGTGCCTGGAGCGCTTCATACTTTATGAACACTGAAGCTTTCTTT
TRBD2	NA	TRBV5-1	TRBJ2-3	CASGTSGGAGTDTQYF	TGCGCCAGCGGGACCTCCGGGGGGGCCGGAACAGATACGCAGTATTTT
TRBD1	NA	TRBV19	TRBJ1-2	CASSINSGTGHGYTF	TGTGCCAGTAGTATCAATTCCGGGACAGGGCATGGCTACACCTTC
TRBD1	NA	TRBV5-6	TRBJ1-2	CASSLAMDRVYGYTF	TGTGCCAGCAGCTTGGCTATGGACAGGGTCTATGGCTACACCTTC
NA	NA	TRBV5-6	TRBJ1-1	CASSFWSGTEAFF	TGTGCCAGCAGCTTTTGGTCCGGCACTGAAGCTTTCTTT
NA	NA	TRBV9	TRBJ2-1	CASSGLGVGQFF	TGTGCCAGCAGCGGGTTAGGGGTGGGGCAGTTCTTC
NA	once	TRBV2	TRBJ2-5	CASKGLQETQYF	TGTGCCAGCAAGGGACTCCAAGAGACCCAGTACTTC
NA	NA	TRBV5-1	TRBJ2-3	CASSFSTLDTQYF	TGCGCCAGCAGCTTCTCTACTCTGGATACGCAGTATTTT
NA	NA	TRBV12-3/TRBV12-4	TRBJ1-2	CASRSQGYGYTF	TGTGCCAGCAGGTCCCAGGGATACGGCTACACCTTC
NA	NA	TRBV5-1	TRBJ1-1	CASSFGGTGSNTEAFF	TGCGCCAGCAGCTTTGGGGGCACAGGGTCGAACACTGAAGCTTTCTTT
TRBD2	NA	TRBV11-2	TRBJ2-7	CASSLPTSGGFNEQYF	TGTGCCAGCAGCTTGCCGACTAGCGGGGGTTTCAACGAGCAGTACTTC
NA	NA	TRBV27	TRBJ2-3	CASSSRRFRTDTQYF	TGTGCCAGCAGTTCCCGCCGGTTTCGCACAGATACGCAGTATTTT
TRBD1	NA	TRBV18	TRBJ1-4	CASSPKGQGPGKLFF	TGTGCCAGCTCACCTAAGGGACAGGGGCCCGGAAAACTGTTTTTT
NA	NA	TRBV20-1	TRBJ2-5	CSAYLGETQYF	TGCAGTGCTTACCTCGGAGAGACCCAGTACTTC
NA	NA	TRBV9	TRBJ2-2	CASGPDTGELFF	TGTGCCAGCGGTCCGGACACCGGGGAGCTGTTTTTT
NA	NA	TRBV30	TRBJ1-2	CAWKVSGGYGYTF	TGTGCCTGGAAGGTATCGGGGGGCTATGGCTACACCTTC
NA	NA	TRBV27	TRBJ1-6	CASSPDWKNSPLHF	TGTGCCAGCAGCCCGGACTGGAAAAATTCACCCCTCCACTTT
NA	NA	TRBV11-2	TRBJ2-2	CASSPRSVNTGELFF	TGTGCCAGCAGCCCCCGGTCCGTGAACACCGGGGAGCTGTTTTTT
NA	NA	TRBV6-5	TRBJ2-1	CASSPDSSSYNEQFF	TGTGCCAGCAGTCCCGACTCTAGCTCCTACAATGAGCAGTTCTTC
TRBD2	NA	TRBV19	TRBJ2-1	CASSSSGGPYNEQFF	TGTGCCAGTAGCTCTAGCGGGGGGCCCTACAATGAGCAGTTCTTC
TRBD1	NA	TRBV27	TRBJ2-7	CASSFNRGGYEQYF	TGTGCCAGCAGTTTCAACAGGGGTGGATACGAGCAGTACTTC
TRBD1	NA	TRBV20-1	TRBJ2-2	CSASQGARGPGELFF	TGCAGTGCTAGTCAGGGGGCACGAGGGCCCGGGGAGCTGTTTTTT
TRBD1	NA	TRBV9	TRBJ1-2	CASSIDDREDGYTF	TGTGCCAGCAGCATAGATGACAGGGAGGATGGCTACACCTTC
TRBD2	NA	TRBV14	TRBJ2-1	CASSLPGLASHNEQFF	TGTGCCAGCAGCCTGCCGGGACTAGCGAGCCACAATGAGCAGTTCTTC
NA	once	TRBV1	TRBJ2-4	CTSSPGTSLAKNIQYF	TGCACCAGCAGCCCCGGGACTTCTTTAGCCAAAAACATTCAGTACTTC
TRBD1	NA	TRBV11-3	TRBJ2-1	CASSLGQPIYNEQFF	TGTGCCAGCAGCCTGGGACAGCCGATTTACAATGAGCAGTTCTTC
NA	NA	TRBV5-1	TRBJ1-1	CASRIDRTGVSEAFF	TGCGCCAGCAGAATTGACCGTACGGGTGTGAGTGAAGCTTTCTTT